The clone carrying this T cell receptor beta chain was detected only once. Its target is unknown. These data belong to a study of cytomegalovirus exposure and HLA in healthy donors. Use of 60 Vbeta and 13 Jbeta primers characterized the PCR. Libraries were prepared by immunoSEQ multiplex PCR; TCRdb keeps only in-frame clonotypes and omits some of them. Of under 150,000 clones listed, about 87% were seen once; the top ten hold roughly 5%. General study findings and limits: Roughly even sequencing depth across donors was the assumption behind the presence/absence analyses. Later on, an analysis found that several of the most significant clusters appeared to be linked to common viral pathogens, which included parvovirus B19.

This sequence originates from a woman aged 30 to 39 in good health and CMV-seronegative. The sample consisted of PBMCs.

CDR3 nucleotide sequence: TGTGCCAGCAGCGTAGACAGGGGGCGGGGGAACACTGAAGCTTTCTTT. Its protein is CASSVDRGRGNTEAFF. The rearrangement uses TRBV9 and TRBJ1-1, with TRBD1 identical over 9 bases. The CDR3 sequence is 16 residues long. Per germline, CDR1 SGDLS and CDR2 YYNGEE. Trimming took 0 bases from V and 1 from J; bases not matched to a gene: 4.